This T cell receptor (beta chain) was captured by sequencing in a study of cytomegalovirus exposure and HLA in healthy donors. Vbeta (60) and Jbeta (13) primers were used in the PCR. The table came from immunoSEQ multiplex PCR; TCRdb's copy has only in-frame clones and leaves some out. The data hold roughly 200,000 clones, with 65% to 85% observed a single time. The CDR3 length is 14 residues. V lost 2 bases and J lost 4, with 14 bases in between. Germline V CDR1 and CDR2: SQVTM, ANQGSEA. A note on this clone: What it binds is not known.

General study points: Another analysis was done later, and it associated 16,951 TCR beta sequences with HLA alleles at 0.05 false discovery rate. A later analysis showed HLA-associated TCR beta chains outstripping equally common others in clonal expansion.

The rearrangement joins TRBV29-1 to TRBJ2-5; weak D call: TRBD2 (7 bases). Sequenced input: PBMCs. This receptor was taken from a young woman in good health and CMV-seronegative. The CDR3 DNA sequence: TGCAGCGTTGAAAGGGAGGGGGTTCGAGAGACCCAGTACTTC. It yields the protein CSVEREGVRETQYF. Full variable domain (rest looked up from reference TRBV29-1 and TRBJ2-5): SAVISQKPSRDICQRGTSLTIQCQVDSQVTMMFWYRQQPGQSLTLIATANQGSEATYESGFVIDKFPISRPNLTFSTLTVSNMSPEDSSIYLCSVEREGVRETQYFGPGTRLLVL.